Sequencing of this T cell receptor (beta chain) was carried out in a study of blood T cell dynamics during melanoma immunotherapy. Study observations and caveats: Disease-control patients' PBMC repertoires became either more clonal or more diverse at W3.

TCRdb keeps only in-frame clones here, not all; method: immunoSEQ multiplex PCR. The sample consists of about 15,000 clones, approximately 81% of them appearing once. Remarks on this clone: The antigen is not known.

Described time point: pre-treatment baseline. Response was assessed by RECIST 1.1 at 12 weeks, except a couple of rapid progressors. The material was blood, obtained from a patient treated with checkpoint blockade. This receptor was obtained from a human donor with melanoma.

CDR3 DNA: TGTGCCAGCAGTGAAGAGGGGGTCCGGGCCAAAAACATTCAGTACTTC. This gives the protein CASSEEGVRAKNIQYF. The chain uses TRBV2 and TRBJ2-4; tentatively, D is TRBD1 (6 bases). V lost 1 base and J 1 base, leaving 11 bases between the germline ends. The length of the CDR3 is 16 residues. Per germline, CDR1 SNHLY and CDR2 FYNNEI.